A single sample gave rise to the 17 T cell receptor beta chains below, sequenced in a study of blood T cell repertoires in COVID-19. Assay: immunoSEQ multiplex PCR; the TCRdb copy retains only in-frame clones and omits some. The sample has about 310,000 clones, around 92% seen once. Sequencing was carried out using PBMCs or T cells enriched from blood (not recorded which). The receptors originated from a woman aged 30 to 39 who had recovered from COVID-19.

The V gene is TRBV4-3, the J gene TRBJ2-1; D gene ambiguous. The germline V and J ends were trimmed by 1 base and 8 bases, with 15 bases remaining between them. Per germline, CDR1 LGHNA and CDR2 YSLEER. This CDR3 region has 15 residues. Here the CDR3 reads CASSQGRYPTYEQFF. As DNA, the CDR3 is TGCGCCAGCAGCCAAGGGCGGTACCCTACATATGAGCAGTTCTTC.

The CDR3 sequence is CASSLEWTGGNTIYF. Written as DNA, the CDR3 is TGCGCCAGCAGCTTGGAGTGGACAGGAGGAAACACCATATATTTT. The chain uses TRBV5-1 and TRBJ1-3; 7 bases are shared with TRBD1. J was trimmed by 4 bases and V by 0 bases; bases with no gene match: 4. The CDR3 length is 15 residues. Germline V gene sequence: CDR1 SGHRS, CDR2 YFSETQ.

This CDR3 reads CSARRTGELFF. The DNA of the CDR3 is TGCAGTGCTAGACGGACCGGGGAGCTGTTTTTT. This chain uses TRBV20-1 with TRBJ2-2; D not certain. Trimming cost V 2 bases and J 5 bases, with 3 bases left between them. The CDR3 loop spans 11 amino acids. Germline V lookup: CDR1 DFQATT, CDR2 SNEGSKA (reference sequence).

The chain uses TRBV6-5 and TRBJ1-2, with D maybe TRBD1 (5 bases). Trimming shortened V by 7 bases and J by 4 bases, and 16 bases separated the two germline ends. Germline V gene sequence: CDR1 MNHEY, CDR2 SVGAGI. The CDR3 is made up of 14 amino acids. CDR3 sequence (DNA): TGTGCCAGCACCCCCATGGGGCTGTCCTATGGCTACACCTTC. It codes for CASTPMGLSYGYTF.

The rearrangement links TRBV9 to TRBJ2-7; 7 bases align to TRBD1. Germline values: CDR1 SGDLS, CDR2 YYNGEE. The V and J ends lost 4 bases and 6 bases, in that order; junction bases with no gene match: 16. The CDR3 is made up of 16 amino acids. The CDR3 nucleotides are TGTGCCAGCAGCCCTCTTTTGAGTCCCAGGGGGACCGAGCAGTACTTC. This translates into CASSPLLSPRGTEQYF.

The J gene is TRBJ2-4, the V gene TRBV13, with TRBD1 identical over 11 bases. Germline values: CDR1 PRHDT, CDR2 FYEKMQ (reference sequence). J lost 6 bases, V lost 6 bases, and 10 bases had no gene match. This CDR3 region has 16 residues. CDR3 sequence reads: CASSPAPGQGANIQYF. In DNA form, the CDR3 reads TGTGCCAGCAGTCCTGCCCCCGGACAGGGGGCAAACATTCAGTACTTC.

This sequence joins TRBV7-9 and TRBJ2-1; D possibly corresponds to TRBD1 (6 bases). The V and J ends lost 2 bases and 0 bases respectively, with 8 bases between them. The germline CDR1 and CDR2 sequences are SEHNR and FQNEAQ (reference sequence). CDR3 length: 15 residues. The CDR3 loop reads CASSLTQGSYNEQFF. DNA for the CDR3: TGTGCCAGCAGCTTAACACAGGGCTCCTACAATGAGCAGTTCTTC.

The chain recombines TRBV3-1 (or the pseudogene TRBV3-2) with TRBJ1-4, with D possibly TRBD1 on 6 matching bases. The V end lost 6 bases, the J end lost 7 bases, and 21 bases lay between the germline ends. There are 16 residues in the CDR3. The germline V gene encodes CDR1 LGHDT and CDR2 YNNKEL (reference sequence). The DNA for the CDR3 is TGTGCCAGCAGTCGAAATCACGTAGCCAGGGGTGAAAAACTGTTTTTT. Residues: CASSRNHVARGEKLFF.

The chain uses TRBV18 and TRBJ1-2, with 9 bases matching TRBD1. V lost 3 bases, J lost 9 bases, and 5 bases stayed unmatched. The germline V gene has CDR1 KGHSH and CDR2 LQKENI. This CDR3 is 13 amino acids long. The CDR3 DNA sequence: TGTGCCAGCTCACCCTTGGACAGGGGTAGCTACACCTTC. Translation: CASSPLDRGSYTF.

Details on this clone: Other DNA sequences in the same sample also yield this CDR3. The chain links TRBV3-1 (or the pseudogene TRBV3-2) to TRBJ1-1, with D possibly TRBD1 on 6 matching bases. V was pared by 3 bases and J by 1 base, with 9 bases between. CDR1 LGHDT and CDR2 YNNKEL come from the germline V gene (reference sequence). The length of the CDR3 is 14 residues. CDR3 DNA: TGTGCCAGCAGCCACTCGACAGGGAACACTGAAGCTTTCTTT. It is translated as CASSHSTGNTEAFF.

The genes are TRBV7-6 and TRBJ1-2; 9 bases are shared with TRBD1. CDR1 is SGHVS and CDR2 is FNYEAQ in the germline V gene. The CDR3 extends over 14 amino acids. Trimming took 1 base from V and 5 from J; bases not matched to a gene: 2. Here the CDR3 DNA reads TGTGCCAGCAGCTTAGGACAGGGGGGTTATGGCTACACCTTC. Its protein product is CASSLGQGGYGYTF.

The chain carries TRBV5-1 and TRBJ2-1, with D possibly matching TRBD2 (6 bases). The V and J ends lost 4 bases and 8 bases respectively, with 16 bases between them. CDR1 is SGHRS and CDR2 is YFSETQ in the germline V gene. The CDR3 loop spans 14 amino acids. The CDR3: CASSRGLRGDEQFF. As DNA, the CDR3 is TGCGCCAGCAGCCGGGGACTCCGCGGGGATGAGCAGTTCTTC. The variable domain in full, completed from reference TRBV5-1 and TRBJ2-1, reads KAGVTQTPRYLIKTRGQQVTLSCSPISGHRSVSWYQQTPGQGLQFLFEYFSETQRNKGNFPGRFSGRQFSNSRSEMNVSTLELGDSALYLCASSRGLRGDEQFFGPGTRLTVL.

The chain employs TRBV28 and TRBJ1-4; weak D call: TRBD1 (5 bases). Germline V gene lookup returns CDR1 MDHEN and CDR2 SYDVKM. Trimming removed 3 bases from V and 11 bases from J, with 19 bases in between. The CDR3 covers 15 residues. The CDR3: CASSLGGTLRPKLFF. Written as DNA, the CDR3 is TGTGCCAGCAGTTTGGGGGGAACCCTACGGCCCAAACTGTTTTTT. Together with reference TRBV28 and TRBJ1-4, the CDR3 gives the full variable domain: DVKVTQSSRYLVKRTGEKVFLECVQDMDHENMFWYRQDPGLGLRLIYFSYDVKMKEKGDIPEGYSVSREKKERFSLILESASTNQTSMYLCASSLGGTLRPKLFFGSGTQLSVL.

The V gene is TRBV2, the J gene TRBJ2-3; D may be TRBD2 (6 bases). The CDR3 is made up of 14 amino acids. CDR1 is SNHLY and CDR2 is FYNNEI in the germline V gene. The V gene lost 8 bases and the J gene lost 2 bases, with 14 bases spanning the gap. The CDR3 sequence is CASWGGIPTDTQYF. CDR3 sequence (DNA): TGTGCCAGCTGGGGCGGGATACCCACAGATACGCAGTATTTT.

V gene TRBV24-1 combines with J gene TRBJ2-3; D remains unclear. This CDR3 has 11 residues. Germline values: CDR1 KGHDR, CDR2 SFDVKD. Trimming pared 9 bases from V and 4 bases from J, leaving 7 bases between. The CDR3 loop reads CATSMADTQYF. CDR3 in DNA: TGTGCCACCTCTATGGCAGATACGCAGTATTTT.

The genes are TRBV7-8 and TRBJ1-5; 8 nucleotides agree with TRBD1. The CDR3 contains 14 residues. V dropped 1 base and J dropped 5; count of bases not matched to a gene: 1. The germline V gene has CDR1 SGHVS and CDR2 FQNEAQ. The CDR3 is CASSLGTGHQPQHF. DNA for the CDR3: TGTGCCAGCAGCTTAGGGACAGGGCATCAGCCCCAGCATTTT. Full variable domain (remainder filled in from reference TRBV7-8 and TRBJ1-5): GAGVSQSPRYKVAKRGQDVALRCDPISGHVSLFWYQQALGQGPEFLTYFQNEAQLDKSGLPSDRFFAERPEGSVSTLKIQRTQQEDSAVYLCASSLGTGHQPQHFGDGTRLSIL.

The chain uses TRBV2 and TRBJ2-7; 13 nucleotides match TRBD2. Germline lookup yields CDR1 SNHLY and CDR2 FYNNEI. The CDR3 totals 15 residues. The junction had 5 bases not matched to a gene; V was cut back by 6 bases and J by 3 bases. CDR3 coding DNA: TGTGCCAGCAGCCGAGGGACTAGCGGGGTCTACGAGCAGTACTTC. It is translated as CASSRGTSGVYEQYF.